This T cell receptor beta chain came from a study of T-cell memory formation after mild COVID-19. TCRdb reprocessed the 5' RACE reads with MiXCR, giving one entry per CDR3 protein. The sample lists 98,000 or so distinct CDR3 sequences; over 15% were seen once. General study points: There were some responding clones in pre-infection memory, which suggested that cross-reactive memory had joined. Clones contracting over day 15 to 85 were CD4/CD8 balanced, with later expanders leaning CD4+. Unconfirmed was the SARS-CoV-2 specificity of second-wave clones that peaked on day 37. Contracting CD4+ clones sat mainly in CM and EM; CD8+ in EMRA.

In the case of this clonotype: Its antigen is undetermined.

V shed 7 bases and J shed 6 bases, with 13 bases lying between them. The CDR3 totals 13 residues. Germline V gives CDR1 MNHEY, CDR2 SVGEGT. J is TRBJ1-5 and V is TRBV6-2 or TRBV6-3; D ambiguous. Sequences were obtained from PBMCs or a T cell subset sorted from them (not recorded which). The TCR sequence derives from a young man who had mild COVID-19 (a few samples of this study predate the infection). Cell type and time point are not known. The CDR3, as DNA: TGTGCCAGCATGGGCGCCGCGGGTCAGCCCCAGCATTTT. Amino acid sequence: CASMGAAGQPQHF.